One sample yielded the 7 T cell receptor beta chains listed below, sequenced in a study of memory CD4+ T cells and cytomegalovirus serostatus. The sort gate was single viable CD3+CD4+CD8-CD45RO+ cells for memory CD4+ T cells. Clones were sequenced by immunoSEQ multiplex PCR, and TCRdb holds only the in-frame ones, with some missing. The data hold about 52,000 clones, with approximately 82% observed a single time. Sequencing was carried out using memory CD4+ T cells from blood. The source of these receptors is an adult in good health and CMV-seropositive.

CDR3 protein: CASCPYNSGYTF. The CDR3 nucleotides read TGTGCCAGCTGCCCCTATAATAGCGGCTACACCTTC. The chain uses TRBV6-6 and TRBJ1-2, with D uncertain. From germline, CDR1 is MNHNY and CDR2 SVGAGI (reference sequence). The length of the CDR3 is 12 residues. V was clipped by 8 bases and J by 8 bases, with 15 bases between them.

The chain has TRBV5-6 and TRBJ2-7; D possibly corresponds to TRBD1 (6 bases). Germline V gene lookup returns CDR1 SGHDT and CDR2 YYEEEE. V was trimmed by 5 bases and J by 6 bases, leaving 18 bases between them. The CDR3 totals 14 residues. CDR3 sequence: CASSFGDTGTEQYF. In DNA form, the CDR3 reads TGTGCCAGCAGTTTTGGGGATACAGGGACCGAGCAGTACTTC.

The rearrangement uses TRBV11-1 and TRBJ1-4; D is perhaps TRBD1 (6 bases). The germline V gene encodes CDR1 SGHAT and CDR2 FQDESV (reference sequence). The germline V and J ends were trimmed by 6 bases and 6 bases, with 14 bases remaining between them. The CDR3 totals 14 residues. CDR3 amino acids: CASRKTGTDEKLFF. The CDR3 nucleotides read TGTGCCAGCAGAAAGACAGGAACGGATGAAAAACTGTTTTTT.

CDR3 residues: CASSWAMNTEAFF. The DNA for the CDR3 is TGTGCCAGCAGCTGGGCCATGAACACTGAAGCTTTCTTT. The V gene is TRBV11-2, the J gene TRBJ1-1, with D unresolved. The CDR3 spans 13 residues. The germline V and J ends were trimmed by 4 bases and 0 bases, with 6 bases remaining between them. CDR1 and CDR2 from the germline V gene are SGHAT and FQNNGV.

The rearrangement uses TRBV2 and TRBJ1-6; 11 positions agree with TRBD1. Per the germline V gene, CDR1 is SNHLY and CDR2 is FYNNEI. The trim removed 6 bases at V and 10 bases at J, leaving 5 bases unmatched. The CDR3 extends over 14 amino acids. The CDR3 loop reads CASSGQGAGSPLHF. DNA of the CDR3: TGTGCCAGCAGCGGACAGGGGGCCGGATCACCCCTCCACTTT.

The CDR3 DNA sequence: TGTGCCAGCAGTTTAGGGGGGGCGGGGCAAGAGACCCAGTACTTC. It encodes CASSLGGAGQETQYF. The chain carries TRBV5-4 and TRBJ2-5, with a weak D call TRBD2 (7 bases). CDR3 length equals 15 residues. Germline V lookup: CDR1 SGHNT, CDR2 YYREEE (reference sequence). Between the trimmed V and J ends, which lost 5 bases and 2 bases, there was a span of 16 bases.

This rearrangement joins TRBV5-1 to TRBJ2-5; no reliable D call. The CDR3 has 13 residues. From germline, CDR1 is SGHRS and CDR2 YFSETQ. Trimming took off 4 bases at V and 5 bases at J, with 12 bases between the two ends. The CDR3 sequence: CASSGDGRETQYF. Written as DNA, the CDR3 is TGCGCCAGCAGCGGAGACGGACGGGAGACCCAGTACTTC.